This T cell receptor beta chain was recorded in a study of PD-1 blockade in mismatch repair-deficient tumors. TCRdb's table, derived via immunoSEQ multiplex PCR, lists solely in-frame clones and lacks some. Of roughly 110,000 clones listed, over 60% were seen once; the top ten hold about 4.7%. The CDR3 has 14 residues. V lost 5 bases and J lost 0, with 9 bases in between. CDR1 and CDR2 (germline): SNHLY, FYNNEI. The genes are TRBV2 and TRBJ2-3, with D perhaps TRBD2 (6 bases). The sequence derives from an adult with mismatch repair-deficient cancer. Sequenced material: peripheral blood, taken about 60 weeks after starting pembrolizumab. The CDR3 reads CASSPGLSTDTQYF. CDR3 coding DNA: TGTGCCAGCAGTCCGGGACTCAGCACAGATACGCAGTATTTT.